These T cell receptor beta chains were read from a single sample in a study of control samples from healthy donors and cancer patients. The table came from immunoSEQ multiplex PCR; TCRdb's copy has only in-frame clones and leaves some out. Of 130,000 or so clones in the sample, roughly 90% were seen once. Sequencing used blood. These TCRs come from a man aged 35 to 55 in good health. CDR3s include the opening cysteine and the closing phenylalanine or tryptophan. The D gene is left open where the match is weak. Not every row has a clone size; where given, it reads once, few, many or a size class.

D,size,V,J,CDR3,DNA
-,few,TRBV9,TRBJ2-1,CASSGRDSKNEQFF,TGTGCCAGCAGCGGCCGGGACTCAAAAAATGAGCAGTTCTTC
TRBD1,-,TRBV11-1,TRBJ2-5,CASSLTGRGETQYF,TGTGCCAGCAGCCTGACAGGGAGAGGGGAGACCCAGTACTTC
-,once,TRBV29-1,TRBJ2-3,CSGGGFDTQYF,TGCAGCGGCGGTGGGTTCGATACGCAGTATTTT
TRBD2,-,TRBV20-1,TRBJ2-5,CSASSQRGPETQYF,TGCAGTGCTAGTAGTCAGCGGGGACCTGAGACCCAGTACTTC
TRBD1,-,TRBV30,TRBJ1-5,CAWSVPGQGNQPQHF,TGTGCCTGGAGTGTACCAGGACAGGGCAATCAGCCCCAGCATTTT
TRBD2,once,TRBV3-1/TRBV3-2,TRBJ2-3,CASSPSGGAWLDTQYF,TGTGCCAGCAGCCCCTCCGGGGGGGCCTGGTTAGATACGCAGTATTTT
-,once,TRBV5-1,TRBJ2-3,CASSLGQSTDTQYF,TGCGCCAGCAGCTTGGGACAGTCCACAGATACGCAGTATTTT
-,-,TRBV7-9,TRBJ1-6,CASSAGQTNSPLHF,TGTGCCAGCAGCGCTGGACAGACGAATTCACCCCTCCACTTT
TRBD1,once,TRBV7-8,TRBJ2-6,CASSLTPGTGGSGANVLTF,TGTGCCAGCAGCTTAACCCCCGGGACAGGGGGCTCTGGGGCCAACGTCCTGACTTTC
-,-,TRBV5-1,TRBJ2-2,CASSFGQFGELFF,TGCGCCAGCAGCTTCGGACAGTTCGGGGAGCTGTTTTTT
TRBD2,-,TRBV19,TRBJ2-1,CASSKTWTSSYNEQFF,TGTGCCAGTAGTAAAACCTGGACTAGCTCCTACAATGAGCAGTTCTTC
TRBD1,-,TRBV5-4,TRBJ1-4,CASSTRTGGEKLFF,TGTGCCAGCAGCACCCGGACAGGGGGTGAAAAACTGTTTTTT
TRBD2,-,TRBV5-1,TRBJ2-3,CASSSGLVTDTQYF,TGCGCCAGCAGCTCGGGACTAGTGACGGATACGCAGTATTTT
TRBD1,-,TRBV3-1/TRBV3-2,TRBJ2-4,CASSQHHPGQGAKNIQYF,TGTGCCAGCAGCCAACATCATCCGGGACAGGGAGCCAAAAACATTCAGTACTTC
-,-,TRBV19,TRBJ1-5,CASSIGGQGGNQPQHF,TGTGCCAGTAGTATAGGAGGGCAGGGAGGCAATCAGCCCCAGCATTTT
TRBD2,-,TRBV5-4,TRBJ2-1,CASTTPGAGGDEQFF,TGTGCCAGCACCACCCCAGGAGCGGGAGGGGATGAGCAGTTCTTC
-,-,TRBV30,TRBJ1-2,CAWRGSRYGYTF,TGTGCCTGGAGGGGTAGCCGATATGGCTACACCTTC
TRBD1,-,TRBV2,TRBJ1-1,CASSDRGFQGGAFF,TGTGCCAGCAGTGATCGGGGGTTCCAGGGGGGAGCTTTCTTT
-,-,TRBV19,TRBJ1-6,CASSQSGGVTNSPLHF,TGTGCCAGTAGTCAGAGCGGGGGAGTAACTAATTCACCCCTCCACTTT
-,-,TRBV6-5,TRBJ1-5,CASSSNQPQHF,TGTGCCAGCAGCTCGAATCAGCCCCAGCATTTT
TRBD1,-,TRBV29-1,TRBJ1-1,CSVRQGANTEAFF,TGCAGCGTTCGACAGGGTGCGAACACTGAAGCTTTCTTT
-,once,TRBV27,TRBJ1-2,CASSLRGHWGYTF,TGTGCCAGCAGCCTCCGAGGGCACTGGGGCTACACCTTC
-,-,TRBV7-2,TRBJ1-4,CASSLFSAGRDEKLFF,TGTGCCAGCAGCTTATTTTCTGCAGGGAGAGATGAAAAACTGTTTTTT
-,-,TRBV6-5,TRBJ1-2,CASRGSYGYTF,TGTGCCAGCAGGGGAAGTTATGGCTACACCTTC
TRBD2,-,TRBV6-6,TRBJ2-3,CATSTRGEADTQYF,TGTGCCACTTCAACGCGGGGGGAGGCAGATACGCAGTATTTT
-,once,TRBV7-8,TRBJ1-2,CASSLGDQFYGYTF,TGTGCCAGCAGCTTAGGGGACCAATTCTATGGCTACACCTTC
-,-,TRBV7-9,TRBJ2-3,CASTVSDWSSTDTQYF,TGTGCCAGCACCGTATCTGACTGGTCTAGCACAGATACGCAGTATTTT
TRBD2,-,TRBV6-4,TRBJ2-1,CASSRTSGNGEQFF,TGTGCCAGCAGCCGGACTAGCGGGAATGGTGAGCAGTTCTTC
-,-,TRBV6-5,TRBJ2-7,CASSLSPFHRDEQYF,TGTGCCAGCAGCCTTTCACCTTTCCACAGGGACGAGCAGTACTTC
-,-,TRBV19,TRBJ2-1,CASSEPGLGGYEQFF,TGTGCCAGTAGTGAGCCGGGCCTCGGCGGGTATGAGCAGTTCTTC
-,-,TRBV6-6,TRBJ2-2,CASNWDSLRWELFF,TGTGCCAGCAATTGGGACTCCTTACGTTGGGAGCTGTTTTTT
-,-,TRBV12-3/TRBV12-4,TRBJ1-5,CASSLIENQPQHF,TGTGCCAGCAGTTTAATAGAGAATCAGCCCCAGCATTTT
-,-,TRBV5-1,TRBJ1-2,CASSLMGGRDYGYTF,TGCGCCAGCAGCTTGATGGGTGGAAGGGACTATGGCTACACCTTC
TRBD1,-,TRBV3-1/TRBV3-2,TRBJ1-4,CASSGRQGASEKLFF,TGTGCCAGCAGCGGCCGACAGGGGGCAAGTGAAAAACTGTTTTTT
-,-,TRBV6-5,TRBJ1-5,CATNDWPQHF,TGTGCCACCAACGATTGGCCCCAGCATTTT
TRBD1,-,TRBV3-1/TRBV3-2,TRBJ1-1,CASSFRQGGVNTEAFF,TGTGCCAGCAGCTTCCGACAGGGAGGAGTGAACACTGAAGCTTTCTTT
-,-,TRBV3-1/TRBV3-2,TRBJ1-2,CASSQDRGSGYTF,TGTGCCAGCAGCCAAGATCGGGGGAGCGGCTACACCTTC
TRBD1,-,TRBV27,TRBJ2-7,CASSLGQGTYEQYF,TGTGCCAGCAGTTTGGGACAGGGGACCTACGAGCAGTACTTC
TRBD1,-,TRBV7-9,TRBJ1-1,CASTSRGQGLTEAFF,TGTGCCAGCACCTCCCGGGGACAGGGACTCACTGAAGCTTTCTTT
TRBD1,-,TRBV15,TRBJ2-7,CATSKEDRLPYEQYF,TGTGCCACCAGCAAAGAGGACAGGTTACCCTACGAGCAGTACTTC
-,-,TRBV7-2,TRBJ1-6,CASSLLGYNSPLHF,TGTGCCAGCAGCTTATTGGGGTATAATTCACCCCTCCACTTT
TRBD2,-,TRBV20-1,TRBJ2-1,CSASRGSGAHNEQFF,TGCAGTGCTAGTCGGGGTAGCGGGGCCCACAATGAGCAGTTCTTC
-,-,TRBV14,TRBJ2-7,CASSQDLRYEQYF,TGTGCCAGCAGCCAAGATCTTCGGTACGAGCAGTACTTC
TRBD1,-,TRBV10-3,TRBJ1-2,CAISERQGEGYTF,TGTGCCATCAGTGAACGACAGGGGGAGGGCTACACCTTC
TRBD1,-,TRBV5-5,TRBJ1-4,CASSRTGGHNEKLFF,TGTGCCAGCAGCCGCACAGGGGGTCATAATGAAAAACTGTTTTTT
TRBD2,-,TRBV18,TRBJ2-7,CASSPRDYSKTEQYF,TGTGCCAGCTCACCGAGGGACTACTCAAAAACCGAGCAGTACTTC
TRBD2,-,TRBV7-6,TRBJ2-7,CASSPLSGALEQYF,TGTGCCAGCAGCCCCCTTAGCGGGGCCCTGGAGCAGTACTTC
-,-,TRBV5-1,TRBJ1-3,CASRSIVGSGNTIYF,TGCGCCAGCAGGTCGATAGTGGGCTCTGGAAACACCATATATTTT
TRBD1,-,TRBV29-1,TRBJ2-3,CSVDDRGLADTQYF,TGCAGCGTTGACGACAGGGGGCTTGCAGATACGCAGTATTTT
TRBD2,-,TRBV3-1/TRBV3-2,TRBJ2-3,CASKIGAGGVNTQYF,TGTGCCAGCAAGATTGGAGCGGGGGGCGTGAATACGCAGTATTTT
TRBD1,-,TRBV27,TRBJ2-7,CASRVIRDRGHEQYF,TGTGCCAGCAGGGTGATCCGGGACAGGGGTCACGAGCAGTACTTC
-,-,TRBV24-1,TRBJ2-5,CATSGAGVETQYF,TGTGCCACCAGTGGCGCAGGGGTGGAGACCCAGTACTTC
-,-,TRBV6-1,TRBJ2-4,CASSDRLAKNIQYF,TGTGCCAGCAGTGACAGACTAGCCAAAAACATTCAGTACTTC
-,once,TRBV9,TRBJ1-3,CASSVEGSSGNTIYF,TGTGCCAGCAGCGTAGAGGGGAGCTCTGGAAACACCATATATTTT
TRBD1,-,TRBV5-1,TRBJ1-2,CASSPGTGSGGYTF,TGCGCCAGCAGTCCCGGGACAGGGTCGGGCGGCTACACCTTC
TRBD1,-,TRBV7-3,TRBJ2-1,CASSYTTDRVSYNEQFF,TGTGCCAGCAGTTACACGACTGACAGGGTTTCCTACAATGAGCAGTTCTTC